The 4 T cell receptor delta chains listed next were all sequenced from one sample in a study of γδ T cells in repeated Plasmodium falciparum infection. TCRdb used CATT to re-call clones from the multiplex PCR reads. The table lists some 100,000 delta-chain clones, 1.4% to 1.5% of them singletons. Gammadelta T cells were flow-sorted from PBMC into Vgamma9/Vdelta2+ and Vdelta2-negative populations for bulk analysis. Sequenced material: gamma-delta T cells from blood. The receptors were sampled from a pool of human donors (malaria-infected and uninfected, not separated).

This clone has a count of ten or more. This sequence joins TRDV2 and TRDJ1; 10 bases map to TRDD3. CDR3 length: 16 amino acids. The junction had 9 bases not matched to a gene; V was cut back by 3 bases and J by 3 bases. From germline, CDR1 is GEAIGNYY and CDR2 EKD. The CDR3 spells CACDSLGDPQADKLIF. Written as DNA, the CDR3 is TGTGCCTGTGACTCACTGGGGGATCCGCAGGCCGATAAACTCATCTTT.

This chain uses TRDV1 with TRDJ1; 12 bases line up with TRDD3. TCRdb gives no J gene; it was assigned here by matching the DNA to germline. The ends lost 1 base at V and 6 bases at J; junction bases unmatched: 15. The CDR3 totals 19 residues. Germline CDR1 is TSWWSYY and CDR2 is QGS. The CDR3 DNA follows: TGTGCTCTTGGGGAACGCCTGGGGGGTCCGTACTGGGGGATACATAAACTCATCTTT. It is translated as CALGERLGGPYWGIHKLIF.

This clone was counted ten times or more. CDR3 loop: CALGGTPSGVPTYTDKLIF. The CDR3 DNA sequence: TGTGCTCTTGGGGGAACGCCCTCGGGGGTCCCAACGTACACCGATAAACTCATCTTT. The chain is built from TRDV1 and TRDJ1, with TRDD3 as a possible D gene (5 bases). Assignment of the J gene here rests on matching the DNA to germline, because TCRdb gives none. Germline V gene lookup returns CDR1 TSWWSYY and CDR2 QGS. The CDR3 sequence is 19 residues long. V was clipped by 4 bases and J by 0 bases, with 24 bases between them.

The chain combines TRDV1 with TRDJ1, with 13 bases fitting TRDD3. TCRdb offers no J gene call, so here the DNA was matched to germline to obtain one. From germline, CDR1 is TSWWSYY and CDR2 QGS. CDR3 length: 24 amino acids. V was clipped by 5 bases and J by 7 bases; unmatched bases: 34. CDR3 bases: TGTGCTCTTGGGAGAGCTCCTACTTCGGGCGAGATATACTGGGGGATACGCGGGGGAGGTAAACTCATCTTT. Translated: CALGRAPTSGEIYWGIRGGGKLIF.